This section outlines one T cell receptor (beta chain) sequence together with its context. The target of this receptor is not known. Within one base of it there is no much larger clone, and no base qualities were kept. The sample originates from a study of blood T cell repertoires in COVID-19 (dated by TCRdb to 2018 to 2020). For the wider study: The collaborator samples originated in the United States, Italy and Spain and spanned the acute and convalescent phases of COVID-19. The repertoires were made available in a free public database intended to serve as a resource for research on the immune response to SARS-CoV-2. The samples were drawn from two sources: the first 160 participants of the ongoing ImmuneRACE study, and 1,000 to 1,500 subjects contributed by 6 global collaborators. The sample metadata nearly always contained a de-identified subject ID, COVID-19 status, age in years and sex. The prospective study material was composed of cDNA or gDNA derived from T cells, B-cell-depleted T cells, or PBMCs. Where available, HLA class I and class II types were taken from metadata supplied by the sample provider and were not determined by assay-based typing. Subjects who had been exposed to COVID-19, were actively infected with it, or had recovered from it provided the deeply sampled blood TCRbeta repertoires that made up the dataset.

The immunoSEQ Assay, a bias-controlled multiplex PCR, was used to amplify TCRbeta CDR3 regions from genomic DNA. For the original study's pipeline: The number of nucleated cells in each sample was estimated by amplification of reference gene primers within the assay. To quantify the absolute abundance of each unique TCRbeta CDR3 rearrangement, sequence reads were collapsed and filtered. For each sample, productive Simpson clonality was calculated by taking the square root of Simpson's diversity index across productive rearrangements. TCRdb obtained this table from immuneACCESS and retained in-frame rearrangements with V and J assigned. These tables miss some clones; where compared with another copy, unresolved V genes account for less than half of the shortfall, and the remainder is unexplained. V and J calls plus clone size are reproduced from that table; the DNA served to infer D and trimming. The sample profile shows fewer than 300,000 clones; around 83% of them were found once. The top ten clones comprise 4.5% to 6% of the sample.

The CDR3 has 12 amino acids, counting the end cysteine and phenylalanine. The retained sequence is limited to the CDR3, 36 bases, with the frame set at the first base. The germline V gene (reference sequence) sets CDR1 to MNHEY and CDR2 to SMNVEV. Between the V and J ends, shortened by 6 bases and 5 bases respectively, the junction contains 11 bases. In the prospective study, participants were about 18 to 100 years old, resided in 24 geographic areas of the United States, and were enrolled through a virtual design. In the prospective study, cohorts were assigned on the basis of participant-reported clinical history obtained from a screening survey and a study questionnaire. Exposed participants were defined as having been in contact with someone with a PCR-confirmed or clinician-diagnosed COVID-19 case within 2 weeks of study entry. In the prospective study, mobile phlebotomists collected whole blood, serum and a nasopharyngeal or oropharyngeal swab from each participant. Over a roughly 2-month period, participants in the prospective study had the option of providing additional blood draws and questionnaires. Blood samples from the prospective study were shipped frozen or at room temperature prior to DNA extraction.

Beyond this particular receptor, the publication reports: The amount of clinical and demographic metadata varied by source and participant and was provided uncurated.

What was sequenced was PBMCs or T cells enriched from blood (not recorded which). The rearranged segments are TRBV27 and TRBJ2-7; too little of a D gene remains to name it. This clonotype was sampled from a man in his forties who had been exposed to COVID-19. CDR3 region: CASRNRDHEQYF. The nucleotides read TGTGCCAGCAGAAACAGAGACCACGAGCAGTACTTC.